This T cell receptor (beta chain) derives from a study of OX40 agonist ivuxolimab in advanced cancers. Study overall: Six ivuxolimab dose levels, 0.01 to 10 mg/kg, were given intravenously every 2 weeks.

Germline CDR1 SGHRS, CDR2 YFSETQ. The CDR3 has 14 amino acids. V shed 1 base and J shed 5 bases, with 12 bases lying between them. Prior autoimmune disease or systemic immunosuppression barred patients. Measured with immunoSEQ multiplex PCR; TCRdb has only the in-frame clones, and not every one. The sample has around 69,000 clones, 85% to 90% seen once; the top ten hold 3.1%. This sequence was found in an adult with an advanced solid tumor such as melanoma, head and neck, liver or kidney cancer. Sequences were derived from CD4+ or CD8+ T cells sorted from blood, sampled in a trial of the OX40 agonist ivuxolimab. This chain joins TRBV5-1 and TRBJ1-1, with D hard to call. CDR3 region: CASSLLSVGTEAFF. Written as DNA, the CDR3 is TGCGCCAGCAGCTTGTTGTCTGTTGGTACTGAAGCTTTCTTT.